The clone carrying this T cell receptor (beta chain) is a singleton in its sample. Some clones are missing from TCRdb's copy, which holds only in-frame ones; the method was immunoSEQ multiplex PCR. The sample records approximately 90,000 clones, around four fifths being singletons. The sample belongs to a study of control samples from healthy donors and cancer patients. Per the germline V gene, CDR1 is LGHDT and CDR2 is YNNKEL (reference sequence). V was trimmed by 4 bases and J by 3 bases, leaving 16 bases between them. The CDR3 sequence is 15 residues long. This sequence was found in a man aged 25 to 45 in good health. The chain combines TRBV3-1 (or the pseudogene TRBV3-2) with TRBJ2-7, with D maybe TRBD2 (5 bases). Specimen: blood. The chain's CDR3 is CASSPRRGRDYEQYF. In DNA form, the CDR3 reads TGTGCCAGCAGCCCCAGACGGGGTCGGGACTACGAGCAGTACTTC.